This is a list of T cell receptor beta chains from one sample in a study of T cell responses to AZD1222 COVID-19 vaccine. Measured with immunoSEQ multiplex PCR; TCRdb has only the in-frame clones, and not every one. The sample lists approximately 160,000 clones; approximately 93% were seen once. The specimen was peripheral blood, collected on day 0 of AZD1222 vaccination. The receptor set was obtained from an adult in good health. The CDR3 runs from the conserved cysteine through the conserved F or W. The order of the fields is J gene, D gene, clone size, V gene, CDR3 protein, CDR3 DNA. D genes are given only for firm matches. Size is stated for part of the rows, as once, few or many counts, or as a class when the clone is expanded.

j_call: TRBJ2-7
d_call: NA
clone_size: once
v_call: TRBV6-2/TRBV6-3
cdr3_aa: CASSYSGRPYEQYF
cdr3_nt: TGTGCCAGCAGTTACTCAGGCAGGCCCTACGAGCAGTACTTC

j_call: TRBJ2-3
d_call: NA
clone_size: NA
v_call: TRBV12-5
cdr3_aa: CASGLVLRGTQYF
cdr3_nt: TGTGCTAGTGGTTTGGTACTTCGGGGTACGCAGTATTTT

j_call: TRBJ1-2
d_call: NA
clone_size: NA
v_call: TRBV4-2
cdr3_aa: CASSQDRDLANYGYTF
cdr3_nt: TGTGCCAGCAGCCAAGATCGGGACCTAGCTAACTATGGCTACACCTTC

j_call: TRBJ1-6
d_call: TRBD1
clone_size: NA
v_call: TRBV6-5
cdr3_aa: CASRDRTGGPSPLHF
cdr3_nt: TGTGCCAGCAGGGATAGGACAGGGGGTCCTTCACCCCTCCACTTT

j_call: TRBJ1-1
d_call: TRBD1
clone_size: NA
v_call: TRBV7-6
cdr3_aa: CASSPPEDRGNEAFF
cdr3_nt: TGTGCCAGCAGCCCACCGGAGGACAGGGGTAATGAAGCTTTCTTT

j_call: TRBJ2-7
d_call: TRBD1
clone_size: NA
v_call: TRBV4-3
cdr3_aa: CASSPQWRTGMYEQYF
cdr3_nt: TGCGCCAGCAGCCCCCAGTGGAGGACAGGGATGTACGAGCAGTACTTC

j_call: TRBJ1-2
d_call: NA
clone_size: NA
v_call: TRBV6-1
cdr3_aa: CASSELGIYGYTF
cdr3_nt: TGTGCCAGCAGTGAATTAGGGATCTATGGCTACACCTTC

j_call: TRBJ2-5
d_call: TRBD1
clone_size: NA
v_call: TRBV6-6
cdr3_aa: CASSYTGQPQETQYF
cdr3_nt: TGTGCCAGCAGTTACACGGGACAGCCCCAAGAGACCCAGTACTTC

j_call: TRBJ2-5
d_call: NA
clone_size: NA
v_call: TRBV29-1
cdr3_aa: CSVDPETQYF
cdr3_nt: TGCAGCGTTGATCCGGAGACCCAGTACTTC

j_call: TRBJ2-1
d_call: TRBD2
clone_size: NA
v_call: TRBV5-1
cdr3_aa: CASSLDGTSGLNEQFF
cdr3_nt: TGCGCCAGCAGCTTGGATGGGACTAGCGGGCTAAATGAGCAGTTCTTC

j_call: TRBJ2-7
d_call: TRBD2
clone_size: NA
v_call: TRBV18
cdr3_aa: CASSALAGSYEQYF
cdr3_nt: TGTGCCAGCTCAGCGCTAGCGGGGTCCTACGAGCAGTACTTC

j_call: TRBJ1-6
d_call: NA
clone_size: NA
v_call: TRBV6-5
cdr3_aa: CASSGGDSPLHF
cdr3_nt: TGTGCCAGCTCGGGGGGAGATTCACCCCTCCACTTT

j_call: TRBJ1-5
d_call: NA
clone_size: NA
v_call: TRBV19
cdr3_aa: CASSMGWGAGNQPQHF
cdr3_nt: TGTGCCAGTAGTATGGGATGGGGGGCTGGCAATCAGCCCCAGCATTTT

j_call: TRBJ2-5
d_call: NA
clone_size: NA
v_call: TRBV4-3
cdr3_aa: CASSQDYAETQYF
cdr3_nt: TGCGCCAGCAGCCAAGATTATGCGGAGACCCAGTACTTC

j_call: TRBJ2-7
d_call: NA
clone_size: NA
v_call: TRBV3-1/TRBV3-2
cdr3_aa: CASSHYSYTAYEQYF
cdr3_nt: TGTGCCAGCAGCCACTACTCTTACACCGCCTACGAGCAGTACTTC

j_call: TRBJ2-1
d_call: NA
clone_size: NA
v_call: TRBV19
cdr3_aa: CASSMRGSYNEQFF
cdr3_nt: TGTGCCAGTAGTATGCGGGGCTCCTACAATGAGCAGTTCTTC

j_call: TRBJ1-2
d_call: TRBD1
clone_size: NA
v_call: TRBV9
cdr3_aa: CASSGLTGTGYDYGYTF
cdr3_nt: TGTGCCAGCAGCGGACTTACCGGGACAGGGTATGACTATGGCTACACCTTC

j_call: TRBJ1-5
d_call: NA
clone_size: NA
v_call: TRBV6-2/TRBV6-3
cdr3_aa: CASSTGGWSNQPQHF
cdr3_nt: TGTGCCAGCAGTACCGGCGGTTGGAGCAATCAGCCCCAGCATTTT

j_call: TRBJ2-2
d_call: TRBD1
clone_size: NA
v_call: TRBV6-5
cdr3_aa: CASSGQGPTGELFF
cdr3_nt: TGTGCCAGCAGCGGACAGGGACCCACCGGGGAGCTGTTTTTT

j_call: TRBJ2-1
d_call: NA
clone_size: NA
v_call: TRBV19
cdr3_aa: CASSIRQSSYNEQFF
cdr3_nt: TGTGCCAGTAGTATCCGACAGAGCTCCTACAATGAGCAGTTCTTC

j_call: TRBJ2-2
d_call: NA
clone_size: NA
v_call: TRBV7-9
cdr3_aa: CASSLGQNTGELFF
cdr3_nt: TGTGCCAGCAGCCTGGGACAGAACACCGGGGAGCTGTTTTTT

j_call: TRBJ1-1
d_call: NA
clone_size: NA
v_call: TRBV7-8
cdr3_aa: CASSFRQIMNTEAFF
cdr3_nt: TGTGCCAGCAGCTTTAGGCAGATAATGAACACTGAAGCTTTCTTT

j_call: TRBJ1-1
d_call: NA
clone_size: NA
v_call: TRBV30
cdr3_aa: CAWTQGFGDTEAFF
cdr3_nt: TGTGCCTGGACCCAGGGGTTTGGGGACACTGAAGCTTTCTTT

j_call: TRBJ2-7
d_call: NA
clone_size: few
v_call: TRBV5-1
cdr3_aa: CASSLGYEQYF
cdr3_nt: TGCGCCAGCAGCTTGGGCTACGAGCAGTACTTC

j_call: TRBJ1-1
d_call: NA
clone_size: NA
v_call: TRBV30
cdr3_aa: CAWSVQGTEAFF
cdr3_nt: TGTGCCTGGAGTGTACAAGGGACTGAAGCTTTCTTT

j_call: TRBJ2-5
d_call: TRBD2
clone_size: NA
v_call: TRBV2
cdr3_aa: CASSDGREGTQYF
cdr3_nt: TGTGCCAGCAGTGATGGCAGGGAGGGGACCCAGTACTTC

j_call: TRBJ2-5
d_call: TRBD2
clone_size: NA
v_call: TRBV9
cdr3_aa: CASSSSRGTIGETQYF
cdr3_nt: TGTGCCAGCAGCTCGTCGCGGGGGACTATAGGGGAGACCCAGTACTTC

j_call: TRBJ2-4
d_call: TRBD1
clone_size: once
v_call: TRBV5-1
cdr3_aa: CASSPGGLDKNIQYF
cdr3_nt: TGCGCCAGCAGCCCAGGGGGCTTGGACAAAAACATTCAGTACTTC

j_call: TRBJ1-1
d_call: TRBD1
clone_size: NA
v_call: TRBV3-1/TRBV3-2
cdr3_aa: CASSQYLGTGDMNTEAFF
cdr3_nt: TGTGCCAGCAGCCAATACCTCGGGACAGGAGATATGAACACTGAAGCTTTCTTT

j_call: TRBJ1-2
d_call: NA
clone_size: once
v_call: TRBV6-2/TRBV6-3
cdr3_aa: CASSAVTAGNYGYTF
cdr3_nt: TGTGCCAGCAGCGCCGTCACGGCAGGGAACTATGGCTACACCTTC

j_call: TRBJ1-2
d_call: NA
clone_size: NA
v_call: TRBV20-1
cdr3_aa: CSAPRGYGYTF
cdr3_nt: TGCAGTGCCCCCCGTGGGTATGGCTACACCTTC

j_call: TRBJ1-6
d_call: TRBD1
clone_size: NA
v_call: TRBV6-4
cdr3_aa: CASSEGGDRQNSPLHF
cdr3_nt: TGTGCCAGCAGTGAGGGGGGGGACAGGCAGAATTCACCCCTCCACTTT

j_call: TRBJ2-7
d_call: TRBD2
clone_size: NA
v_call: TRBV6-2/TRBV6-3
cdr3_aa: CASSSPGTSQYKQYF
cdr3_nt: TGTGCCAGCAGTTCGCCTGGGACTAGCCAGTACAAGCAGTACTTC

j_call: TRBJ2-7
d_call: NA
clone_size: NA
v_call: TRBV6-6
cdr3_aa: CASSPWGSSYEQYF
cdr3_nt: TGTGCCAGCAGTCCCTGGGGTAGCTCCTACGAGCAGTACTTC

j_call: TRBJ2-2
d_call: TRBD2
clone_size: NA
v_call: TRBV25-1
cdr3_aa: CASSSGAPTGELFF
cdr3_nt: TGTGCCAGCAGTAGCGGGGCGCCCACCGGGGAGCTGTTTTTT

j_call: TRBJ2-3
d_call: NA
clone_size: NA
v_call: TRBV28
cdr3_aa: CASSLGSTDTQYF
cdr3_nt: TGTGCCAGCAGTTTGGGTTCGACAGATACGCAGTATTTT

j_call: TRBJ1-5
d_call: TRBD1
clone_size: NA
v_call: TRBV6-1
cdr3_aa: CASSEGPPGTGEHQPQHF
cdr3_nt: TGTGCCAGCAGTGAAGGCCCTCCGGGGACAGGAGAGCATCAGCCCCAGCATTTT

j_call: TRBJ1-1
d_call: TRBD1
clone_size: NA
v_call: TRBV4-1
cdr3_aa: CASSSRGRVTEAFF
cdr3_nt: TGCGCCAGCAGTAGCAGGGGGAGGGTCACTGAAGCTTTCTTT

j_call: TRBJ1-4
d_call: TRBD1
clone_size: NA
v_call: TRBV19
cdr3_aa: CASSGWTGGGKLFF
cdr3_nt: TGTGCCAGTAGTGGTTGGACAGGGGGAGGAAAACTGTTTTTT

j_call: TRBJ2-1
d_call: NA
clone_size: NA
v_call: TRBV9
cdr3_aa: CASSVSGGRSYNEQFF
cdr3_nt: TGTGCCAGCAGCGTATCTGGGGGGCGCTCCTACAATGAGCAGTTCTTC

j_call: TRBJ1-3
d_call: NA
clone_size: NA
v_call: TRBV2
cdr3_aa: CASSELGRGSGNTIYF
cdr3_nt: TGTGCCAGCAGTGAATTAGGGCGGGGATCTGGAAACACCATATATTTT

j_call: TRBJ2-4
d_call: NA
clone_size: NA
v_call: TRBV11-2
cdr3_aa: CASSLAVSGRSLAKNIQYF
cdr3_nt: TGTGCCAGCAGCTTAGCAGTATCGGGCCGTAGCCTAGCCAAAAACATTCAGTACTTC

j_call: TRBJ1-4
d_call: NA
clone_size: NA
v_call: TRBV12-3/TRBV12-4
cdr3_aa: CASSLQQGAKLFF
cdr3_nt: TGTGCCAGCAGTTTACAACAGGGAGCAAAACTGTTTTTT